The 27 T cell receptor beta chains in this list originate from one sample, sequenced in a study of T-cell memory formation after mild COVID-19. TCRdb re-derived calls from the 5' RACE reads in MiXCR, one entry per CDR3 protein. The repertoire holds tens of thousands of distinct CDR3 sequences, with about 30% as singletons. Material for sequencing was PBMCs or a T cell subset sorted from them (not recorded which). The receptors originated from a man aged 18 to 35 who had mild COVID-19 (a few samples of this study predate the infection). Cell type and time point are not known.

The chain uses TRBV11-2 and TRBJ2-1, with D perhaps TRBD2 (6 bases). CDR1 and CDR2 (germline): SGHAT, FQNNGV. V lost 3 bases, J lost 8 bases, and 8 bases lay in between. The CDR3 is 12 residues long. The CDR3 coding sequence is TGTGCCAGCAGCTTCGGGACTTATGAGCAGTTCTTC. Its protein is CASSFGTYEQFF. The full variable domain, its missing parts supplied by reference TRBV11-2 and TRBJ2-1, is EAGVAQSPRYKIIEKRQSVAFWCNPISGHATLYWYQQILGQGPKLLIQFQNNGVVDDSQLPKDRFSAERLKGVDSTLKIQPAKLEDSAVYLCASSFGTYEQFFGPGTRLTVL.

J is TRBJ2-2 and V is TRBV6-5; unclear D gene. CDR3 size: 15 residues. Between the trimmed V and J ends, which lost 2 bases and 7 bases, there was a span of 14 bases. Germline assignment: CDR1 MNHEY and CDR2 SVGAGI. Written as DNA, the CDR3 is TGTGCCAGCAGTTACCCTCGATTTGGGATCGGGGAGCTGTTTTTT. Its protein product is CASSYPRFGIGELFF.

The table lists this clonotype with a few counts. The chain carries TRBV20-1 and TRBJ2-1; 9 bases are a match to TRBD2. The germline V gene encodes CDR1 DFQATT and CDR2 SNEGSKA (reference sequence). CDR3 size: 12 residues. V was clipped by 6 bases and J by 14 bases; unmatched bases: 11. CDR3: CSAGPPEREEFF. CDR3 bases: TGCAGTGCCGGCCCCCCGGAGCGGGAGGAGTTCTTC.

CDR3 sequence (DNA): TGCAGTGCTAGAGAACCCGGGGTCGGGTCTACAGATACGCAGTATTTT. Translating it yields CSAREPGVGSTDTQYF. The genes are TRBV20-1 and TRBJ2-3, with D possibly TRBD2 on 5 matching bases. CDR3 length equals 16 residues. The V gene lost 0 bases and the J gene lost 3 bases, with 16 bases spanning the gap. Per germline, CDR1 DFQATT and CDR2 SNEGSKA (reference sequence).

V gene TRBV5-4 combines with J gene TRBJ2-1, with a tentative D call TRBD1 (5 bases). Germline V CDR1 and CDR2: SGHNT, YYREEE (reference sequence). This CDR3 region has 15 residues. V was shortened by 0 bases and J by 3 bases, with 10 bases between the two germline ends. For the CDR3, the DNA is TGTGCCAGCAGCTTGGATTGGCAGGGCTACAATGAGCAGTTCTTC. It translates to CASSLDWQGYNEQFF.

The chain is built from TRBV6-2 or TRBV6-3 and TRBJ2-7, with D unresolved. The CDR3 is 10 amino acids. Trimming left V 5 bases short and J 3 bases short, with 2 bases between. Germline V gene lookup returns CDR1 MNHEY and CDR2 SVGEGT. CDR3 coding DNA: TGTGCCAGCAGTGACTACGAGCAGTACTTC. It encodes CASSDYEQYF.

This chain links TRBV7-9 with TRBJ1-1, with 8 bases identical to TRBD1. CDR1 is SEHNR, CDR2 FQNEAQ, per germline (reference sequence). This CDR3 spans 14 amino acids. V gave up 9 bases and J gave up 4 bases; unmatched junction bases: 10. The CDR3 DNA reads TGTGCCAGTAAAGCAGGGGGCGAGGGCACTGAAGCTTTCTTT. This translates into CASKAGGEGTEAFF.

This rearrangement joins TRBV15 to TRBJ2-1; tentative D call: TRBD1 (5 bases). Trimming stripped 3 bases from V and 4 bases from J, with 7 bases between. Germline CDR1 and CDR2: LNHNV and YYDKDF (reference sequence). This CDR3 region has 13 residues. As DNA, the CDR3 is TGTGCCACCAGCAGGCAGGGTTACAATGAGCAGTTCTTC. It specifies CATSRQGYNEQFF.

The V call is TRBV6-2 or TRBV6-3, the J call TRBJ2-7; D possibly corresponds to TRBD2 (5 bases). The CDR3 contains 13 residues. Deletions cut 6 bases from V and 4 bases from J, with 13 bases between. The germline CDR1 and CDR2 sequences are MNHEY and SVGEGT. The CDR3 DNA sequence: TGTGCCAGCAGACTACAATGGACTTACGAGCAGTACGTC. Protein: CASRLQWTYEQYV.

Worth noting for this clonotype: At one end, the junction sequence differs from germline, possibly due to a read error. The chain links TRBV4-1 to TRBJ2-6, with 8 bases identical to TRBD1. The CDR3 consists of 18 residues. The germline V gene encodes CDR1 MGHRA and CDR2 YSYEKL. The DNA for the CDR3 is TGCGCCAGCAGCCGTGGGACAGGCCTTAGCTCTGGGGCCAAAGTCCTGACTTTC. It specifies CASSRGTGLSSGAKVLTF.

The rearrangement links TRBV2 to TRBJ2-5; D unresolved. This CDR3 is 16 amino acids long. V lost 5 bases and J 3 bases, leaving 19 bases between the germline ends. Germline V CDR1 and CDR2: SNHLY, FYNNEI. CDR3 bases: TGTGCCAGCAGTCTCCCAGGACGCCCGAGTAAAGAGACCCAGTACTTC. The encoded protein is CASSLPGRPSKETQYF.

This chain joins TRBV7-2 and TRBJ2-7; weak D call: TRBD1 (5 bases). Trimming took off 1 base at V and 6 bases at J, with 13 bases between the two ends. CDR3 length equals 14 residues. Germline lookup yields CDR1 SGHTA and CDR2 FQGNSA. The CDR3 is CASSLGGGHIEQYV. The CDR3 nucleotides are TGTGCCAGCAGCTTAGGGGGCGGACACATCGAGCAGTACGTC.

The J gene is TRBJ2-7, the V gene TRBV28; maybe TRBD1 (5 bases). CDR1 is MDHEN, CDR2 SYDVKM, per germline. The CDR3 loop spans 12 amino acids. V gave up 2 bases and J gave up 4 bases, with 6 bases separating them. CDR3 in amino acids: CASSLPGYEQYV. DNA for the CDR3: TGTGCCAGCAGTTTACCAGGGTACGAGCAGTACGTC.

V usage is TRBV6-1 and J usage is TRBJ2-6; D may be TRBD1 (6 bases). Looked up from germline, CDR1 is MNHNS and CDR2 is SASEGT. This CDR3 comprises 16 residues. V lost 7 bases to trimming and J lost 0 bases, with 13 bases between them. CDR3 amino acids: CASKAGVGSGANVLTF. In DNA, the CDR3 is TGTGCCAGCAAGGCAGGGGTCGGCTCTGGGGCCAACGTCCTGACTTTC.

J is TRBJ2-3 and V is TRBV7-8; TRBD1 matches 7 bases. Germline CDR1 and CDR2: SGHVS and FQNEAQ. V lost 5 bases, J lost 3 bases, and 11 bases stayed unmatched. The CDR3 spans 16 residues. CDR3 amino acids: CASSRYQGEETDTQYF. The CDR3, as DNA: TGTGCCAGCAGCCGTTATCAGGGGGAAGAAACAGATACGCAGTATTTT.

The CDR3 loop reads CATWAGQGGTGELFF. DNA for the CDR3: TGTGCCACCTGGGCGGGACAGGGGGGGACCGGGGAGCTGTTTTTT. The rearrangement links TRBV2 to TRBJ2-2, with TRBD1 matching over 11 bases. Germline V gene lookup returns CDR1 SNHLY and CDR2 FYNNEI. The trim removed 10 bases at V and 5 bases at J, leaving 9 bases unmatched. The CDR3 sequence is 15 residues long.

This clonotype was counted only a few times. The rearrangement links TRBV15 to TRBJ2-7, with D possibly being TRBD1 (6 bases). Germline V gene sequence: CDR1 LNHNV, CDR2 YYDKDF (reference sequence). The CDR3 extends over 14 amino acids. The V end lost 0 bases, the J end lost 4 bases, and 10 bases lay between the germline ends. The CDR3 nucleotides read TGTGCCACCAGCAGAGACCACAGGGTGTACGAGCAGTACTTC. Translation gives CATSRDHRVYEQYF. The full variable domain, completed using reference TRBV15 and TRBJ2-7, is DAMVIQNPRYQVTQFGKPVTLSCSQTLNHNVMYWYQQKSSQAPKLLFHYYDKDFNNEADTPDNFQSRRPNTSFCFLDIRSPGLGDTAMYLCATSRDHRVYEQYFGPGTRLTVT.

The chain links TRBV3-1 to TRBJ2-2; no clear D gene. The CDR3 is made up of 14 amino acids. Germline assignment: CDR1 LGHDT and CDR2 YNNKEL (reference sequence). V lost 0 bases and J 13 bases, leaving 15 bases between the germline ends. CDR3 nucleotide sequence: TGTGCCAGCAGCCAAGATTTAATGGTTTTTCGGCTGTTTTTT. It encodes CASSQDLMVFRLFF.

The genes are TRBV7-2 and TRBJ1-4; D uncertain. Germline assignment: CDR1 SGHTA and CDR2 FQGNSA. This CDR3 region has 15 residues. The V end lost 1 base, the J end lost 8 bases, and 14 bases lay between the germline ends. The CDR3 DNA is TGTGCCAGCAGCTTAGAGAGCGGGAGCCGGGAAAAACTGTTTTTT. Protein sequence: CASSLESGSREKLFF.

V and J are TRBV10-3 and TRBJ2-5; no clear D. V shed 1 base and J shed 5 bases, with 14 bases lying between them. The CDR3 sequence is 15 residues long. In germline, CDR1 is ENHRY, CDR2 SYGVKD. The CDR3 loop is CAISELGPGTETQYF. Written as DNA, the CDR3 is TGTGCCATCAGTGAGTTAGGACCTGGCACCGAGACCCAGTACTTC.

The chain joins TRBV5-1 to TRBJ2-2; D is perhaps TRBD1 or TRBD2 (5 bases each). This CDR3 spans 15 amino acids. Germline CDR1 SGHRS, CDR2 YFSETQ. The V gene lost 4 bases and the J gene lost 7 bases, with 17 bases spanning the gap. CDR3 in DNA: TGCGCCAGCAGCCGGTCCGGGGCCCGGAGCGGGGAGCTGTTTTTT. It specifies CASSRSGARSGELFF.

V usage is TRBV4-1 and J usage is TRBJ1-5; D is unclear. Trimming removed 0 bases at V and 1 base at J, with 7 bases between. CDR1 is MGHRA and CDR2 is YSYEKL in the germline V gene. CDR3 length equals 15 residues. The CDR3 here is CASSQDTGSNQPQHF. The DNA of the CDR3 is TGCGCCAGCAGCCAAGATACGGGGAGCAATCAGCCCCAGCATTTT.

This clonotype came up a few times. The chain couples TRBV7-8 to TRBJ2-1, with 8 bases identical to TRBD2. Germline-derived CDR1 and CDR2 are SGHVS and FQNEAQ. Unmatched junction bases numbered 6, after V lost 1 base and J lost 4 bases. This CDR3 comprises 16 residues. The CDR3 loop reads CASSLGYGGAYNEQFF. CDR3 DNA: TGTGCCAGCAGCTTAGGATACGGGGGGGCGTACAATGAGCAGTTCTTC.

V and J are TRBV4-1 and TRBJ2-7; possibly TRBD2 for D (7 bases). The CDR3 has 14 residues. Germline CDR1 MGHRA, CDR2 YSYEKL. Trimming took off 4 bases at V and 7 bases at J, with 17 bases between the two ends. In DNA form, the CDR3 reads TGCGCCAGCAGCCCCCGTGGGGAGGGGGATGAGCAGTACTTC. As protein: CASSPRGEGDEQYF.

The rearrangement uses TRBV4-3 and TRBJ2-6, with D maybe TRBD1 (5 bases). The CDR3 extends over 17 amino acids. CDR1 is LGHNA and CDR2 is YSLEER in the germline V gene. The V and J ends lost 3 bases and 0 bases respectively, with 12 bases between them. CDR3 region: CASSQDSGISGANVLTF. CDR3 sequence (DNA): TGCGCCAGCAGCCAGGATTCAGGGATCTCTGGGGCCAACGTCCTGACTTTC.

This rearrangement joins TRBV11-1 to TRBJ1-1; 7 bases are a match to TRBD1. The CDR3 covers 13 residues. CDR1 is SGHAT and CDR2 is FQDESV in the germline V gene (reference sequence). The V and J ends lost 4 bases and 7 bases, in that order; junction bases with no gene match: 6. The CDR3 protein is CASSSNRDSEAFF. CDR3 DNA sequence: TGTGCCAGCAGCTCAAACCGGGACAGTGAAGCTTTCTTT. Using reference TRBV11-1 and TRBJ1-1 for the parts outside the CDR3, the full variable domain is EAEVAQSPRYKITEKSQAVAFWCDPISGHATLYWYRQILGQGPELLVQFQDESVVDDSQLPKDRFSAERLKGVDSTLKIQPAELGDSAMYLCASSSNRDSEAFFGQGTRLTVV.

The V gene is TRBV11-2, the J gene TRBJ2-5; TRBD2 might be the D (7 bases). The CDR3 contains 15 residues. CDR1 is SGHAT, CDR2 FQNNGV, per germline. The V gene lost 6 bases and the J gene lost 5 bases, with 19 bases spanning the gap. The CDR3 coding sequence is TGTGCCAGCAGGCCCGACGGGGGGCCTGGGGAGACCCAGTACTTC. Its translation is CASRPDGGPGETQYF.